This T cell receptor beta chain was identified during a study of blood T cell repertoires in COVID-19. Across the study: Samples taken during acute and convalescent COVID-19 were collected in the United States, Italy and Spain. The analysed material was cDNA or gDNA that came from T cells, B-cell-depleted T cells, or PBMCs.

As originally analysed: For nucleated cells, counts were estimated from reference gene primer amplification. The table came from immunoSEQ multiplex PCR; TCRdb's copy has only in-frame clones and leaves some out. V and J calls and clone size are those listed in that table; D and trimming were worked out from the DNA. The sample includes hundreds of thousands of clones, around nine tenths of them seen just once. With 0 bases removed from V and 0 bases from J, the gap between germline ends came to 9 bases. The CDR3 is 15 amino acids. CDR1 is SGDLS and CDR2 is YYNGEE in the germline V gene. Source material: peripheral blood. The rearrangement links TRBV9 to TRBJ1-1; D not resolved. The sequence was obtained from a woman in her sixties with acute or convalescent COVID-19. The CDR3 DNA sequence: TGTGCCAGCAGCGTAGCAGATAACATGAACACTGAAGCTTTCTTT. Amino acid sequence: CASSVADNMNTEAFF.